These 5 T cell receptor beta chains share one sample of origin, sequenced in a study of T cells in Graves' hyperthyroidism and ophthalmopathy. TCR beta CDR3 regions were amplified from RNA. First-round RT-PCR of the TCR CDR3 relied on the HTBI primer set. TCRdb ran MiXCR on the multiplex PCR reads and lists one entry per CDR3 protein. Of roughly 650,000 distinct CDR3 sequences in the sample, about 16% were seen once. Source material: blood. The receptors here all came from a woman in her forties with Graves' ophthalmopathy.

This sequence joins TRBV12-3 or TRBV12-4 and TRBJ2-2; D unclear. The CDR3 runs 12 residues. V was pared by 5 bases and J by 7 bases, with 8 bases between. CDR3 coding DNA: TGTGCCAGCAGTCCTCTAGGCGGGGAGCTGTTTTTT. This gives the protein CASSPLGGELFF.

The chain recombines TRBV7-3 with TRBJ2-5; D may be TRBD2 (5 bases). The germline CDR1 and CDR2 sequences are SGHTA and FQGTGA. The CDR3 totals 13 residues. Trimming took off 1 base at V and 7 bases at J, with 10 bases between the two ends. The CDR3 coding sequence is TGTGCCAGCAGCTTAAGGTCTGAGGGGACCCAGTACTTC. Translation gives CASSLRSEGTQYF.

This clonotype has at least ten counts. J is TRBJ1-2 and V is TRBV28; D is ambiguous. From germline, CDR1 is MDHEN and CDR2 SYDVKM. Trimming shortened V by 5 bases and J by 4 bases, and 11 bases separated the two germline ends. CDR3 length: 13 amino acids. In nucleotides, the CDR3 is TGTGCCAGCAGTGGAGTTGTGGTCTATGGCTACACCTTC. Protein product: CASSGVVVYGYTF.

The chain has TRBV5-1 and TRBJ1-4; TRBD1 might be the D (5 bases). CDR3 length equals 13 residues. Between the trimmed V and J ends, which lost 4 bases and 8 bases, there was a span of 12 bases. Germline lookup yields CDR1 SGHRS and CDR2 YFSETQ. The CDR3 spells CASSGGVREKLFF. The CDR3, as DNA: TGCGCCAGCAGCGGGGGGGTCCGCGAAAAACTGTTTTTT.

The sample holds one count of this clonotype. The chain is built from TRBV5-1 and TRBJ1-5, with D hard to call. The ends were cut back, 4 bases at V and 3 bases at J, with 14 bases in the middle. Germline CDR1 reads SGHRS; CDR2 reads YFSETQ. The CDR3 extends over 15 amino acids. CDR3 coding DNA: TGCGCCAGCAGCCTCCAGGCAGGCGCCAATCAGCCCCAGCATTTT. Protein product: CASSLQAGANQPQHF. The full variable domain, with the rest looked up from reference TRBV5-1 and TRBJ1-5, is KAGVTQTPRYLIKTRGQQVTLSCSPISGHRSVSWYQQTPGQGLQFLFEYFSETQRNKGNFPGRFSGRQFSNSRSEMNVSTLELGDSALYLCASSLQAGANQPQHFGDGTRLSIL.